The sequence of this T cell receptor (beta chain) was determined in a study of T cell clonality in common variable immunodeficiency. With respect to this clone: No antigen is known for it. Germline is not matched at one junction end, which may reflect a read error. The read comes to an end 3 residues before the CDR3 does, leaving the germline J gene to fill in the end.

Study-wide findings and caveats: Common variable immunodeficiency TCR beta sequences reportedly had fewer deletions and N-nucleotide insertions.

Germline V lookup: CDR1 KGHSH, CDR2 LQKENI. This CDR3 spans 18 amino acids. Some clones are missing from TCRdb's copy, which holds only in-frame ones; the method was immunoSEQ multiplex PCR. The sample presents approximately 18,000 clones, none singletons. This sequence joins TRBV18 and TRBJ2-1; TRBD1 matches at 10 bases. Sequencing was performed on peripheral blood mononuclear cells. This receptor was taken from a human donor with common variable immunodeficiency. The CDR3 bases that were read are TGTGCCAGCTCGCCACAAGGGACAGGGGCCGGGAACTACAATGAG. This encodes CASSPQGTGAGNYNE. The complete CDR3 sequence is CASSPQGTGAGNYNEQFF.